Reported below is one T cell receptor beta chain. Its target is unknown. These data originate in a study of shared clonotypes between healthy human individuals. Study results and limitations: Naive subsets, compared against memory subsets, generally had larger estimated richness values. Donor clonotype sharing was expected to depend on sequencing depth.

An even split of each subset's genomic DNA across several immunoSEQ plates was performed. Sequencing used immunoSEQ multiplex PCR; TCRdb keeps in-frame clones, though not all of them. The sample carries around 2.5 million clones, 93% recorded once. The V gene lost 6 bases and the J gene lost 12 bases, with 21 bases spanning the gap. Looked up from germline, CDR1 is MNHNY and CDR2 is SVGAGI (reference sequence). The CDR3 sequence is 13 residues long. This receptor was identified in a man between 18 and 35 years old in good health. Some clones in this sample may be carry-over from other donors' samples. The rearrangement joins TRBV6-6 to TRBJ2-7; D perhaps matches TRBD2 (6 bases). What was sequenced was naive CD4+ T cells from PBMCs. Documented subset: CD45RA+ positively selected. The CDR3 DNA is TGTGCCAGCAGCGTTGGGACTGGGGAAAGGCCGTACTTC. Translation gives CASSVGTGERPYF.